Following are 28 T cell receptor beta chains from one sample sequenced in a study of T cells in Graves' hyperthyroidism and ophthalmopathy. Amplified TCR beta CDR3 regions derived from RNA transcripts. In the first-round RT-PCR of the TCR CDR3, the HTBI primer set was used. TCRdb independently ran MiXCR on the multiplex PCR reads; one entry per CDR3 protein. The table includes approximately 370,000 distinct CDR3 sequences, about 15% detected once. The sample was blood. The receptors were gathered from a woman aged 25 to 39 with Graves' hyperthyroidism.

The table lists this clonotype with a few counts. V and J are TRBV24-1 and TRBJ2-2; 11 bases align to TRBD1. The length of the CDR3 is 15 residues. CDR1 is KGHDR and CDR2 is SFDVKD in the germline V gene. Trimming took 7 bases from V and 5 from J; bases not matched to a gene: 5. DNA for the CDR3: TGTGCCACCAGCCCCGGGACAGGGGGAACCGGGGAGCTGTTTTTT. Translating gives CATSPGTGGTGELFF.

V usage is TRBV29-1 and J usage is TRBJ2-2; 12 bases match TRBD2. The J segment lost 6 bases and the V segment lost 7 bases, leaving 9 bases of the junction unmatched. This CDR3 region has 15 residues. Looked up from germline, CDR1 is SQVTM and CDR2 is ANQGSEA. CDR3 amino acids: CSARGLAGTPGELFF. CDR3 in DNA: TGCAGCGCCCGAGGACTAGCGGGAACCCCCGGGGAGCTGTTTTTT.

To note about this clonotype: One end of the junction varies from germline; a read error may be responsible. The DNA for the CDR3 is TGTGCCAGCAGTTCGGCCGGGACAGGGTCGAATTTT. Its translation is CASSSAGTGSNF. The chain carries TRBV28 and TRBJ1-3; 9 positions agree with TRBD1. This CDR3 has 12 residues. Germline V CDR1 and CDR2: MDHEN, SYDVKM.

This clonotype was seen only a few times. The chain uses TRBV12-5 and TRBJ2-2, with a possible D match to TRBD2 (6 bases). The length of the CDR3 is 14 residues. Trimming took off 6 bases at V and 3 bases at J, with 11 bases between the two ends. CDR1 is LGHNT, CDR2 FRNRAP, per germline. CDR3: CASGPGLDTGELFF. In nucleotides, the CDR3 is TGTGCTAGTGGGCCGGGACTGGACACCGGGGAGCTGTTTTTT.

The table lists this clonotype with many counts. This chain uses TRBV5-1 with TRBJ2-1; no firm D call. With 4 bases removed from V and 10 bases from J, the gap between germline ends came to 18 bases. The CDR3 is made up of 14 amino acids. Germline values: CDR1 SGHRS, CDR2 YFSETQ. In DNA, the CDR3 is TGCGCCAGCAGCCCCACCCCGAGGAGAGGCGAGCAGTTCTTC. The encoded protein is CASSPTPRRGEQFF. Together with reference TRBV5-1 and TRBJ2-1, the CDR3 gives the full variable domain: KAGVTQTPRYLIKTRGQQVTLSCSPISGHRSVSWYQQTPGQGLQFLFEYFSETQRNKGNFPGRFSGRQFSNSRSEMNVSTLELGDSALYLCASSPTPRRGEQFFGPGTRLTVL.

This clonotype appeared many times. V is TRBV28 and J is TRBJ1-2; no reliable D call. CDR1 and CDR2 (germline): MDHEN, SYDVKM. Trimming removed 3 bases from V and 8 bases from J, with 7 bases in between. The CDR3 consists of 11 residues. In DNA, the CDR3 is TGTGCCAGCAGTTTTTCTGGGGGCTACACCTTC. It is translated as CASSFSGGYTF.

This clonotype came up many times. The chain has TRBV6-5 and TRBJ2-1; TRBD2 agrees at 13 bases. V was pared by 2 bases and J by 6 bases, with 4 bases of the junction left unmatched. The CDR3 extends over 16 amino acids. Per germline, CDR1 MNHEY and CDR2 SVGAGI. In nucleotides, the CDR3 is TGTGCCAGCAGTTACCCGGGACTAGCGGGGACCAATGAGCAGTTCTTC. Its translation is CASSYPGLAGTNEQFF.

This clonotype was recorded at least ten times. The chain uses TRBV12-3 or TRBV12-4 and TRBJ1-1; D remains ambiguous. The CDR3 extends over 13 amino acids. Trimming pared 6 bases from V and 0 bases from J, leaving 8 bases between. This CDR3 is CASSVTMNTEAFF. CDR3 nucleotide sequence: TGTGCCAGCAGCGTAACCATGAACACTGAAGCTTTCTTT.

There are a few counts of this clonotype. V and J are TRBV20-1 and TRBJ1-1; D unclear. CDR3 length: 11 residues. Germline loops: CDR1 DFQATT, CDR2 SNEGSKA (reference sequence). Trimming cost V 0 bases and J 8 bases, with 7 bases left between them. The CDR3 DNA reads as TGCAGTGCTAGAGAGGGAAGGGAAGCTTTCTTT. Protein sequence: CSAREGREAFF.

The table lists this clonotype with many counts. V gene TRBV2 combines with J gene TRBJ2-3, with D unclear. Trimming removed 1 base from V and 1 base from J, with 3 bases in between. CDR3 length: 13 amino acids. Per germline, CDR1 SNHLY and CDR2 FYNNEI. CDR3 in DNA: TGTGCCAGCAGTGAAGATCGCACAGATACGCAGTATTTT. It codes for CASSEDRTDTQYF.

This clonotype has a count of ten or more. The V gene is TRBV12-3 or TRBV12-4, the J gene TRBJ2-3; 10 nucleotides match TRBD2. The CDR3 covers 16 residues. Trimming at V came to 6 bases and at J to 6 bases, leaving 12 bases not matched to a gene. DNA of the CDR3: TGTGCCAGCAGCCCGGTAGCGGGAGGAATTTCGGATACGCAGTATTTT. As protein: CASSPVAGGISDTQYF.

Notes on this clonotype: The junction differs from germline at one of its ends, possibly a read error. This rearrangement joins TRBV10-3 to TRBJ2-7, with 7 bases fitting TRBD2. Germline V gene data show CDR1 as ENHRY and CDR2 as SYGVKD. This CDR3 region has 14 residues. The CDR3 DNA reads TGTGCCATCTCCGGGACTACACTCTCCGTCGAGCAGTGCTTC. Translating gives CAISGTTLSVEQCF.

This clonotype showed up many times. The genes are TRBV11-2 and TRBJ2-5; 7 bases align to TRBD1. The ends lost 4 bases at V and 5 bases at J; junction bases unmatched: 10. Looked up from germline, CDR1 is SGHAT and CDR2 is FQNNGV. The CDR3 runs to 15 residues. CDR3: CASSYAQTGRETQYF. DNA for the CDR3: TGTGCCAGCAGCTATGCCCAGACAGGGCGGGAGACCCAGTACTTC.

The table lists this clonotype with a few counts. The genes are TRBV10-3 and TRBJ2-6; TRBD1 is a possible D gene (6 bases). V lost 0 bases to trimming and J lost 4 bases, with 13 bases between them. The CDR3 totals 17 residues. Germline assignment: CDR1 ENHRY and CDR2 SYGVKD. The DNA of the CDR3 is TGTGCCATCAGTGAGTCACCAGGGGCGGAGGGGGCCAACGTCCTGACTTTC. It encodes CAISESPGAEGANVLTF.

The genes are TRBV6-1 and TRBJ1-6; D gene unclear. The germline V and J ends were trimmed by 6 bases and 5 bases, with 14 bases remaining between them. Per germline, CDR1 MNHNS and CDR2 SASEGT. The CDR3 totals 15 residues. The CDR3 here is CASRSAFQDNSPLHF. The CDR3 DNA sequence: TGTGCCAGCAGATCGGCCTTTCAGGATAATTCACCCCTCCACTTT.

This clonotype was recorded many times. The chain couples TRBV3-1 to TRBJ2-5; D gene unclear. From germline, CDR1 is LGHDT and CDR2 YNNKEL (reference sequence). The V gene lost 0 bases and the J gene lost 3 bases, with 11 bases spanning the gap. CDR3 length: 15 amino acids. CDR3 nucleotide sequence: TGTGCCAGCAGCCAAGAGGTTGGTTGGAAAGAGACCCAGTACTTC. Translating it yields CASSQEVGWKETQYF.

The sample holds many counts of this clonotype. The chain recombines TRBV28 with TRBJ2-1; tentatively, D is TRBD2 (5 bases). Germline-derived CDR1 and CDR2 are MDHEN and SYDVKM. The ends were cut back, 3 bases at V and 8 bases at J, with 17 bases in the middle. CDR3 length: 15 residues. CDR3 protein: CASSFGRTQRDEQFF. For the CDR3, the DNA is TGTGCCAGCAGTTTTGGTCGCACGCAGAGGGATGAGCAGTTCTTC.

This clonotype appeared many times. The V gene is TRBV30, the J gene TRBJ1-5, with D perhaps TRBD1 (6 bases). Germline assignment: CDR1 GTSNPN and CDR2 SVGIG (reference sequence). The CDR3 totals 15 residues. Deletions cut 2 bases from V and 2 bases from J, with 13 bases between. The CDR3 reads CAWSPNRVGNQPQHF. The CDR3 DNA reads as TGTGCCTGGAGTCCTAACAGGGTTGGCAATCAGCCCCAGCATTTT. The complete variable domain, with remaining parts taken from reference TRBV30 and TRBJ1-5, reads SQTIHQWPATLVQPVGSPLSLECTVEGTSNPNLYWYRQAAGRGLQLLFYSVGIGQISSEVPQNLSASRPQDRQFILSSKKLLLSDSGFYLCAWSPNRVGNQPQHFGDGTRLSIL.

Worth noting for this clonotype: A much larger clone differs from this one at a single base, so this may be a read error. The chain has TRBV6-2 or TRBV6-3 and TRBJ1-2, with D perhaps TRBD1 (6 bases). Germline values: CDR1 MNHEY, CDR2 SVGEGT. V lost 5 bases and J 8 bases, leaving 21 bases between the germline ends. The CDR3 sequence is 15 residues long. This CDR3 reads CASSPEGLGAKGYTF. The CDR3 nucleotides read TGTGCCAGCAGTCCCGAGGGGCTGGGGGCAAAAGGCTACACCTTC.

This clonotype came up many times. V and J are TRBV2 and TRBJ2-3; maybe TRBD1 (5 bases). With 4 bases removed from V and 3 bases from J, the gap between germline ends came to 11 bases. The CDR3 length is 14 residues. The germline V gene has CDR1 SNHLY and CDR2 FYNNEI. The CDR3 reads CASSVQGITDTQYF. CDR3 bases: TGTGCCAGCAGTGTTCAGGGAATAACAGATACGCAGTATTTT.

This clonotype was picked up a small number of times. The V gene is TRBV18, the J gene TRBJ2-3; possibly TRBD1 or TRBD2 for D (5 bases each). CDR3 length: 14 amino acids. Germline-derived CDR1 and CDR2 are KGHSH and LQKENI. Deletions cut 0 bases from V and 3 bases from J, with 7 bases between. The CDR3 DNA is TGTGCCAGCTCACCACCGGGGGAAACAGATACGCAGTATTTT. Amino acid sequence: CASSPPGETDTQYF.

This clonotype has a count of ten or more. This chain connects TRBV9 to TRBJ2-1, with 8 bases fitting TRBD2. This CDR3 is built from 15 residues. J lost 4 bases, V lost 0 bases, and 3 bases had no gene match. Germline V gene data show CDR1 as SGDLS and CDR2 as YYNGEE. CDR3 sequence (DNA): TGTGCCAGCAGCGTAGCGGGAGGGAATTACAATGAGCAGTTCTTC. Translated, it gives CASSVAGGNYNEQFF.

This clonotype was seen a handful of times. V is TRBV7-9 and J is TRBJ2-1; tentatively, D is TRBD1 (6 bases). Trimming pared 2 bases from V and 8 bases from J, leaving 13 bases between. The CDR3 is made up of 14 amino acids. Germline CDR1 is SEHNR and CDR2 is FQNEAQ (reference sequence). The DNA for the CDR3 is TGTGCCAGCAGCTTAAAACAGGGAGCCGATGAGCAGTTCTTC. It specifies CASSLKQGADEQFF.

This clonotype came up a few times. The chain couples TRBV9 to TRBJ2-3; no reliable D call. Per germline, CDR1 SGDLS and CDR2 YYNGEE. The CDR3 extends over 16 amino acids. Deletions cut 0 bases from V and 0 bases from J, with 11 bases between. The CDR3 sequence is CASSVGPQPSTDTQYF. CDR3 bases: TGTGCCAGCAGCGTAGGTCCCCAACCAAGCACAGATACGCAGTATTTT.

This clonotype was seen only a few times. The chain is built from TRBV5-1 and TRBJ1-4; possibly TRBD1 for D (5 bases). This CDR3 comprises 16 residues. CDR1 is SGHRS, CDR2 YFSETQ, per germline. V was trimmed by 4 bases and J by 1 base, leaving 14 bases between them. CDR3 sequence: CASSRGSSGTNEKLFF. DNA of the CDR3: TGCGCCAGCAGCCGGGGGAGTTCGGGAACTAATGAAAAACTGTTTTTT.

This clonotype was seen many times. The chain employs TRBV5-1 and TRBJ2-1; 14 bases are shared with TRBD2. This CDR3 spans 18 amino acids. J lost 5 bases, V lost 4 bases, and 11 bases had no gene match. The germline V gene has CDR1 SGHRS and CDR2 YFSETQ. The CDR3 loop is CASSPGGTSGSINNEQFF. The CDR3 DNA reads TGCGCCAGCAGCCCGGGGGGGACTAGCGGGAGCATTAACAATGAGCAGTTCTTC.

This clonotype was counted a single time. The chain couples TRBV27 to TRBJ2-5; 7 bases line up with TRBD2. CDR3 length equals 16 residues. Germline V gene lookup returns CDR1 MNHEY and CDR2 SMNVEV (reference sequence). In nucleotides, the CDR3 is TGTACCAACAGTTTATGGGGGGGGACGGCTCAAGAGACCCAGTACTTC. This gives the protein CTNSLWGGTAQETQYF.

The V call is TRBV20-1, the J call TRBJ2-3; the D is unclear. CDR3 size: 12 residues. V was trimmed by 1 base and J by 2 bases, leaving 4 bases between them. CDR1 DFQATT and CDR2 SNEGSKA come from the germline V gene (reference sequence). The CDR3 bases are TGCAGTGCTAGAGGGTTCACAGATACGCAGTATTTT. It translates to CSARGFTDTQYF.